Below, 26 T cell receptor beta chains from the same sample are listed, as sequenced in a study of CD8+CD57+ T cells in acquired aplastic anemia. Genomic DNA served as template for TCR beta VDJ and CDR3 profiling. Via MiXCR, TCRdb re-called the reads, giving one row per CDR3 protein. The sample shows about 210,000 distinct CDR3 sequences, around 63% of them seen only once. Sequencing was carried out using sorted CD4+, CD8+, or CD8+CD57+ T cells (not recorded which) from PBMCs. These receptors all stem from a human donor in good health.

This clonotype was counted many times. The CDR3 bases are TGTGCCAGCAGTTTGGAGCGGATGTCTTCCTACGAGCAGTACTTC. This gives the protein CASSLERMSSYEQYF. This chain connects TRBV12-3 or TRBV12-4 to TRBJ2-7; D may be TRBD2 (5 bases). V was shortened by 3 bases and J by 1 base, with 13 bases between the two germline ends. The CDR3 has 15 residues.

The chain carries TRBV14 and TRBJ2-5; D not certain. The germline gives CDR1 SGHDN, CDR2 FVKESK. V was pared by 10 bases and J by 4 bases, with 25 bases between. CDR3 size: 16 residues. The CDR3 bases are TGTGCCACCTGTGCCAGCATTATAACCAAGGGAGAGACCCAGTACTTC. Translating it yields CATCASIITKGETQYF.

The chain couples TRBV6-5 to TRBJ1-1; D unresolved. V was clipped by 0 bases and J by 3 bases, with 5 bases between them. The CDR3 contains 13 residues. CDR1 and CDR2 from the germline V gene are MNHEY and SVGAGI. The CDR3 region is CASSYSPDTEAFF. For the CDR3, the DNA is TGTGCCAGCAGTTACTCGCCAGACACTGAAGCTTTCTTT.

This clonotype was observed a handful of times. CDR3 sequence: CSVVTGERQPQHF. DNA for the CDR3: TGCAGCGTCGTGACAGGGGAGAGGCAGCCCCAGCATTTT. V usage is TRBV29-1 and J usage is TRBJ1-5; 8 nucleotides agree with TRBD1. V shed 6 bases and J 7 bases; nucleotides not matched to a gene: 8. The CDR3 is made up of 13 amino acids. In germline, CDR1 is SQVTM, CDR2 ANQGSEA.

The V and J genes are TRBV11-3 and TRBJ2-2; 10 bases map to TRBD1. Per the germline V gene, CDR1 is SGHNT and CDR2 is YENEEA. The CDR3 totals 16 residues. V was pared by 2 bases and J by 6 bases, with 6 bases of the junction left unmatched. CDR3 nucleotides: TGTGCCAGCAGCTTAATGGGACAGGGGATAGCCGGGGAGCTGTTTTTT. The encoded protein is CASSLMGQGIAGELFF.

The sample holds a few counts of this clonotype. The chain couples TRBV20-1 to TRBJ2-3; 12 bases align to TRBD2. V trimming: 4 bases; J trimming: 9 bases; junction bases outside the gene matches: 11. Germline CDR1 reads DFQATT; CDR2 reads SNEGSKA (reference sequence). CDR3 length equals 15 residues. CDR3 bases: TGCAGTGCTACGTTCCTAGCGGGGGGGCGGGAGACGCAGTATTTT. Translating gives CSATFLAGGRETQYF.

This clonotype was picked up many times. V usage is TRBV4-1 and J usage is TRBJ2-7; D may be TRBD2 (5 bases). Germline lookup yields CDR1 MGHRA and CDR2 YSYEKL. The CDR3 totals 15 residues. Trimming removed 0 bases at V and 3 bases at J, with 12 bases between. The CDR3 region has the DNA TGCGCCAGCAGCCAAGATGCGGGCAGCTACTACGAGCAGTACTTC. Amino acid sequence: CASSQDAGSYYEQYF.

This clonotype was observed once. The chain couples TRBV25-1 to TRBJ2-5; 10 positions agree with TRBD1. Germline V gene sequence: CDR1 MGHDK, CDR2 SYGVNS. CDR3 length: 15 residues. J was trimmed by 5 bases and V by 6 bases; bases with no gene match: 9. This CDR3 reads CASSSGTGATETQYF. CDR3 DNA sequence: TGTGCCAGCAGCTCCGGGACAGGGGCGACGGAGACCCAGTACTTC. Using reference TRBV25-1 and TRBJ2-5 for the parts outside the CDR3, the full variable domain is EADIYQTPRYLVIGTGKKITLECSQTMGHDKMYWYQQDPGMELHLIHYSYGVNSTEKGDLSSESTVSRIRTEHFPLTLESARPSHTSQYLCASSSGTGATETQYFGPGTRLLVL.

This clonotype was observed at least ten times. This chain uses TRBV19 with TRBJ2-7, with D maybe TRBD1 (6 bases). Germline V lookup: CDR1 LNHDA, CDR2 SQIVND (reference sequence). The CDR3 length is 11 residues. Trimming removed 6 bases at V and 5 bases at J, with 8 bases between. CDR3 sequence (DNA): TGTGCCAGTAGGTACAGGGACGAGCAGTACTTC. This sequence encodes CASRYRDEQYF.

J is TRBJ2-7 and V is TRBV10-3; D remains unclear. The CDR3 spans 14 residues. Germline CDR1 reads ENHRY; CDR2 reads SYGVKD. The V end lost 0 bases, the J end lost 0 bases, and 6 bases lay between the germline ends. DNA of the CDR3: TGTGCCATCAGTGAGTCATCCAACTCCTACGAGCAGTACTTC. This sequence encodes CAISESSNSYEQYF.

The chain has TRBV20-1 and TRBJ1-6; D may be TRBD1 (5 bases). CDR1 and CDR2 (germline): DFQATT, SNEGSKA (reference sequence). The V gene lost 3 bases and the J gene lost 17 bases, with 17 bases spanning the gap. The CDR3 totals 12 residues. CDR3 sequence: CSASGGEMAIHF. The CDR3 coding sequence is TGCAGTGCTAGTGGAGGGGAAATGGCGATCCACTTT.

V gene TRBV27 combines with J gene TRBJ2-3, with no clear D. Germline V CDR1 and CDR2: MNHEY, SMNVEV (reference sequence). This CDR3 contains 12 residues. The V end was cut by 8 bases, the J end by 0 bases, with 6 bases between. The CDR3 here is CASGVSTDTQYF. Here the CDR3 DNA reads TGTGCCAGCGGCGTTAGCACAGATACGCAGTATTTT.

V gene TRBV10-1 combines with J gene TRBJ2-3, with D perhaps TRBD1 or TRBD2 (5 bases each). V was trimmed by 6 bases and J by 5 bases, leaving 12 bases between them. Germline CDR1 reads WNHNN; CDR2 reads SYGVQD (reference sequence). The CDR3 contains 13 residues. The CDR3 DNA reads as TGCGCCAGCAGGATGGGGACGGGAGATACGCAGTATTTT. Its protein product is CASRMGTGDTQYF.

This clonotype was counted at least ten times. This rearrangement joins TRBV7-6 to TRBJ2-2; 11 bases fit TRBD1. Germline assignment: CDR1 SGHVS and CDR2 FNYEAQ. CDR3 length: 16 residues. V was clipped by 8 bases and J by 3 bases; unmatched bases: 8. The chain's CDR3 is CASAWTGGEDTGELFF. Written as DNA, the CDR3 is TGTGCCAGCGCCTGGACAGGGGGCGAGGACACCGGGGAGCTGTTTTTT.

This clonotype was recorded once. A much larger clone is a single base away; this may be a read error. The rearrangement joins TRBV6-1 to TRBJ2-7, with D possibly matching TRBD2 (6 bases). V lost 4 bases to trimming and J lost 3 bases, with 16 bases between them. This CDR3 contains 15 residues. CDR1 is MNHNS and CDR2 is SASEGT in the germline V gene. Written as DNA, the CDR3 is TGTGCCAGCAGTGCCGGACGGGACTCCAACTACGAGCAGTACTTC. Translation: CASSAGRDSNYEQYF.

This clonotype was observed at least ten times. The chain recombines TRBV6-1 with TRBJ2-7; D remains ambiguous. The length of the CDR3 is 13 residues. Germline loops: CDR1 MNHNS, CDR2 SASEGT. The germline V and J ends were trimmed by 3 bases and 3 bases, with 9 bases remaining between them. CDR3: CASSELIDYEQYF. The CDR3 DNA is TGTGCCAGCAGTGAGCTTATAGACTACGAGCAGTACTTC.

This clonotype has at least ten counts. The gene calls are TRBV7-9 and TRBJ1-1; D is unresolved. This CDR3 spans 13 amino acids. From germline, CDR1 is SEHNR and CDR2 FQNEAQ (reference sequence). Trimming removed 1 base at V and 0 bases at J, with 3 bases between. The CDR3 sequence: CASSLVLNTEAFF. Written as DNA, the CDR3 is TGTGCCAGCAGCTTAGTTCTGAACACTGAAGCTTTCTTT. Based on the CDR3 plus reference TRBV7-9 and TRBJ1-1, the full variable domain is DTGVSQNPRHKITKRGQNVTFRCDPISEHNRLYWYRQTLGQGPEFLTYFQNEAQLEKSRLLSDRFSAERPKGSFSTLEIQRTEQGDSAMYLCASSLVLNTEAFFGQGTRLTVV.

This clonotype was found many times. V usage is TRBV20-1 and J usage is TRBJ2-5, with TRBD2 identical over 7 bases. Germline V CDR1 and CDR2: DFQATT, SNEGSKA (reference sequence). V shed 6 bases, J shed 2 bases, and the junction held 3 bases outside the gene matches. The CDR3 consists of 12 residues. For the CDR3, the DNA is TGCAGTGCGGGGGGGGATCAAGAGACCCAGTACTTC. It is translated as CSAGGDQETQYF.

The table lists this clonotype with a few counts. The chain couples TRBV20-1 to TRBJ1-2; D unclear. With 0 bases removed from V and 2 bases from J, the gap between germline ends came to 10 bases. Germline V gene data show CDR1 as DFQATT and CDR2 as SNEGSKA (reference sequence). This CDR3 comprises 14 residues. CDR3 coding DNA: TGCAGTGCTAGAGATCAGACCGTCAACTATGGCTACACCTTC. This translates into CSARDQTVNYGYTF.

This clonotype was recorded at least ten times. The rearrangement uses TRBV7-9 and TRBJ2-7; D gene unclear. The CDR3 loop spans 15 amino acids. Germline V CDR1 and CDR2: SEHNR, FQNEAQ (reference sequence). Trimming removed 6 bases at V and 3 bases at J, with 18 bases between. DNA for the CDR3: TGTGCCAGCAGTGCGTCCCCTCTTATAGACTACGAGCAGTACTTC. The encoded protein is CASSASPLIDYEQYF. Looking up the rest from reference TRBV7-9 and TRBJ2-7 gives the full variable domain: DTGVSQNPRHKITKRGQNVTFRCDPISEHNRLYWYRQTLGQGPEFLTYFQNEAQLEKSRLLSDRFSAERPKGSFSTLEIQRTEQGDSAMYLCASSASPLIDYEQYFGPGTRLTVT.

The J gene is TRBJ1-1, the V gene TRBV29-1, with D possibly matching TRBD1 (5 bases). V shed 5 bases and J shed 5 bases, with 15 bases lying between them. CDR1 and CDR2 (germline): SQVTM, ANQGSEA. This CDR3 comprises 13 residues. The CDR3 sequence: CSVTVGAGTEAFF. CDR3 sequence (DNA): TGCAGCGTTACGGTAGGCGCAGGGACTGAAGCTTTCTTT. The full variable domain, its missing parts supplied by reference TRBV29-1 and TRBJ1-1, is SAVISQKPSRDICQRGTSLTIQCQVDSQVTMMFWYRQQPGQSLTLIATANQGSEATYESGFVIDKFPISRPNLTFSTLTVSNMSPEDSSIYLCSVTVGAGTEAFFGQGTRLTVV.

The chain is built from TRBV7-3 and TRBJ1-2, with TRBD1 identical over 9 bases. V was pared by 3 bases and J by 7 bases, with 3 bases of the junction left unmatched. The CDR3 has 13 amino acids. The germline V gene has CDR1 SGHTA and CDR2 FQGTGA. DNA for the CDR3: TGTGCCAGCAGCTTCGACAGGGGGAGTGGCTACACCTTC. It codes for CASSFDRGSGYTF.

This clonotype was recorded at least ten times. The chain is built from TRBV12-3 or TRBV12-4 and TRBJ1-1, with 12 bases that match TRBD1. CDR3 size: 19 residues. With V trimmed by 4 bases and J by 5 bases, 17 bases remained unmatched. The DNA for the CDR3 is TGTGCCAGCAGTTCACACGGGGCCGGCGGGACAGGGGGCAGGACTGAAGCTTTCTTT. Residues: CASSSHGAGGTGGRTEAFF.

The chain has TRBV4-3 and TRBJ2-1; 9 bases are a match to TRBD2. CDR3 size: 16 residues. Germline CDR1 and CDR2: LGHNA and YSLEER. V shed 6 bases and J 7 bases; nucleotides not matched to a gene: 13. The CDR3 bases are TGCGCCAGCAGACAATCGCCGGGACTAGCCCTGAATGAGCAGTTCTTC. Translating it yields CASRQSPGLALNEQFF.

At least ten counts were recorded for this clonotype. The chain carries TRBV9 and TRBJ2-7; either TRBD1 or TRBD2 may fit D (6 bases each). The V and J ends lost 3 bases and 3 bases respectively, with 13 bases between them. The germline V gene encodes CDR1 SGDLS and CDR2 YYNGEE. The CDR3 totals 14 residues. In DNA, the CDR3 is TGTGCCAGCAGCGCGGGGGACAAATACTACGAGCAGTACTTC. Amino acids: CASSAGDKYYEQYF.

The chain combines TRBV7-9 with TRBJ1-4; D is undetermined. Trimming cost V 4 bases and J 4 bases, with 7 bases left between them. This CDR3 contains 13 residues. Germline loops: CDR1 SEHNR, CDR2 FQNEAQ (reference sequence). CDR3 in amino acids: CASSSDGNEKLFF. Written as DNA, the CDR3 is TGTGCCAGCAGCTCAGACGGTAATGAAAAACTGTTTTTT.